This T cell receptor beta chain was obtained from a study of T cell responses to AZD1222 COVID-19 vaccine. Findings and caveats of the study: Repertoire sampling occurred only after the peak T cell response. Seropositive AZD1222 recipients at baseline numbered only 6 or 7. CD4 TCRs covered the whole spike, strongest at regions 160-218 and 743-854. Epitopes outside B.1.351 and B.1.1.7 mutated regions reportedly drew nearly half of spike TCRs.

A note on this clone: Its antigen is unidentified.

Germline lookup yields CDR1 LNHDA and CDR2 SQIVND (reference sequence). The V and J ends lost 3 bases and 5 bases respectively, with 15 bases between them. The CDR3 is made up of 15 amino acids. Generated by immunoSEQ multiplex PCR, the TCRdb table keeps only in-frame clones and is missing some. The sample includes 70,000 or so clones, about nine tenths of them seen just once. This chain joins TRBV19 and TRBJ2-3; D may correspond to TRBD1 or TRBD2 (5 bases each). The TCR sequence derives from an adult in good health. This specimen was peripheral blood, taken on day 0 of AZD1222 vaccination. The DNA for the CDR3 is TGTGCCAGTAGTATTTCCGGGGCGAGGGGAGATACGCAGTATTTT. This translates into CASSISGARGDTQYF. The full variable domain, with the rest looked up from reference TRBV19 and TRBJ2-3, is DGGITQSPKYLFRKEGQNVTLSCEQNLNHDAMYWYRQDPGQGLRLIYYSQIVNDFQKGDIAEGYSVSREKKESFPLTVTSAQKNPTAFYLCASSISGARGDTQYFGPGTRLTVL.